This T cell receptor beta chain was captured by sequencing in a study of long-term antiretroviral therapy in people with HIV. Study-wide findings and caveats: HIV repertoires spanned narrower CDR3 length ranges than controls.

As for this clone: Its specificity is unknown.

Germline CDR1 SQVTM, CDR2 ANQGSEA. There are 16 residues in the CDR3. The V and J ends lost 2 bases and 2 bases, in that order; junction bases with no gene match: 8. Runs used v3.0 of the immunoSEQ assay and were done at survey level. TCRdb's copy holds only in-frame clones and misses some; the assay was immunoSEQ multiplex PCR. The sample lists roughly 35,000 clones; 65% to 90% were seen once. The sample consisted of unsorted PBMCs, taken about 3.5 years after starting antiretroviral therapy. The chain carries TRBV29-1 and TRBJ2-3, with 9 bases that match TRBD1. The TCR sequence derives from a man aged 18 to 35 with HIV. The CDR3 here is CSVERDREKDTDTQYF. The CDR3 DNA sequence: TGCAGCGTTGAAAGGGACAGGGAGAAGGACACAGATACGCAGTATTTT.